A selection of T cell receptor beta chains follows, all from one sample in a study of blood T cells in healthy people across ages. TCRdb used MiXCR to reprocess the 5' RACE reads, holding one entry per CDR3 protein. The top ten clones hold around 2.1% of a sample with about 1.8 million distinct CDR3 sequences, around half of them seen once. The source material was blood. These receptors were taken from a woman between 40 and 55 years old in good health. CDR3s include the opening cysteine and the closing phenylalanine or tryptophan. D genes are given only for firm matches. Some rows have no size entry. The others give once, few or many, or a class for an expanded clone.

NA	TRBV20-1	once	12	TRBJ2-1	CSARTYDNEQFF	TGCAGTGCTAGGACGTATGACAATGAGCAGTTCTTC
NA	TRBV12-3/TRBV12-4	NA	14	TRBJ1-2	CASRSFQGTNGYTF	TGTGCCAGCCGGTCATTTCAAGGGACAAACGGCTACACCTTC
TRBD2	TRBV6-5	NA	14	TRBJ2-5	CATGTSDYQETQYF	TGTGCCACCGGGACTAGCGACTACCAAGAGACCCAGTACTTC
TRBD1	TRBV9	NA	17	TRBJ1-2	CASSGHDRGLENYGYTF	TGTGCCAGCAGCGGCCACGACAGGGGGCTTGAAAACTATGGCTACACCTTC
TRBD2	TRBV6-2/TRBV6-3	many	13	TRBJ2-3	CASSYNSGTTQYF	TGTGCCAGCAGTTACAATAGCGGGACAACGCAGTATTTT
TRBD1	TRBV11-1	NA	16	TRBJ1-3	CASSNPGTGTGNTIYF	TGTGCCAGCAGCAACCCCGGGACAGGGACTGGAAACACCATATATTTT
TRBD1	TRBV7-8	NA	17	TRBJ2-1	CASSSTGYRGSYNEQFF	TGTGCCAGCAGCTCGACAGGGTACAGAGGCTCCTACAATGAGCAGTTCTTC
TRBD1	TRBV27	NA	13	TRBJ2-5	CASPRDRGETQYF	TGTGCCAGCCCCCGGGACAGGGGAGAGACCCAGTACTTC
TRBD1	TRBV6-5	NA	14	TRBJ2-7	CASTSDRGPHEQYF	TGTGCCAGCACCTCGGACAGGGGGCCCCACGAGCAGTACTTC
NA	TRBV6-2/TRBV6-3	few	15	TRBJ2-7	CASSYSKSRAYEQYF	TGTGCCAGCAGTTACTCGAAATCCAGGGCCTACGAGCAGTACTTC
TRBD2	TRBV20-1	few	11	TRBJ2-7	CSAGRDGEQYF	TGCAGTGCCGGGAGGGATGGGGAGCAGTACTTC
TRBD1	TRBV20-1	NA	16	TRBJ2-7	CSAREGGTGVSYEQYF	TGCAGTGCTAGAGAAGGCGGGACAGGGGTCTCCTACGAGCAGTACTTC
TRBD2	TRBV7-6	once	18	TRBJ2-1	CASSLAVRGGHGRDEQFF	TGTGCCAGCAGCTTAGCGGTGCGGGGGGGACACGGACGGGATGAGCAGTTCTTC
NA	TRBV6-2/TRBV6-3	NA	13	TRBJ2-4	CASMGFGKNIQYF	TGTGCCAGCATGGGGTTCGGCAAAAACATTCAGTACTTC
TRBD1	TRBV4-1	NA	15	TRBJ2-7	CASSPDRVPSYEQYF	TGCGCCAGCAGCCCGGACAGGGTTCCCTCCTACGAGCAGTACTTC
TRBD1	TRBV7-9	NA	16	TRBJ1-2	CASSLDSGGPSYGYTF	TGTGCCAGCAGCTTAGACTCAGGGGGGCCCAGCTATGGCTACACCTTC
NA	TRBV4-2	many	14	TRBJ2-1	CASSQDRTYNEQFF	TGTGCCAGCAGCCAAGATAGGACCTACAATGAGCAGTTCTTC
TRBD2	TRBV6-2/TRBV6-3	few	11	TRBJ2-1	CASSLAGDEFF	TGTGCCAGCAGCCTAGCGGGGGATGAGTTCTTC
NA	TRBV14	NA	16	TRBJ2-7	CASSQDRFTDSYEQYF	TGTGCCAGCAGCCAAGACCGGTTTACAGACTCCTACGAGCAGTACTTC
NA	TRBV4-3	once	15	TRBJ2-1	CASSQVTGGGHEQFF	TGCGCCAGCAGCCAAGTAACGGGGGGCGGACATGAGCAGTTCTTC
NA	TRBV6-5	NA	17	TRBJ1-4	CASSYSTVGATNEKLFF	TGTGCCAGCAGTTACTCGACGGTCGGAGCAACTAATGAAAAACTGTTTTTT
NA	TRBV20-1	NA	11	TRBJ2-5	CSAHKQETQYF	TGCAGTGCCCACAAACAGGAGACCCAGTACTTC
NA	TRBV20-1	NA	12	TRBJ2-5	CSASVGTGTQYF	TGCAGTGCTAGTGTGGGGACGGGGACCCAGTACTTC
TRBD2	TRBV20-1	few	14	TRBJ2-1	CSATPSGVYNEQFF	TGCAGTGCTACACCCAGCGGGGTTTACAATGAGCAGTTCTTC
TRBD1	TRBV6-6	few	14	TRBJ2-5	CASRHRDRKETQYF	TGTGCCAGCAGGCACCGGGACAGGAAAGAGACCCAGTACTTC
NA	TRBV19	many	15	TRBJ2-3	CASTSLGSDTDTQYF	TGTGCCAGTACCTCGCTAGGGTCCGACACAGATACGCAGTATTTT
TRBD2	TRBV4-3	few	16	TRBJ2-1	CASSQALAGAYNEQFF	TGCGCCAGCAGCCAAGCCCTAGCGGGGGCATACAATGAGCAGTTCTTC
NA	TRBV14	NA	15	TRBJ2-4	CASSQDGAAKNIQYF	TGTGCCAGCAGCCAAGATGGGGCGGCCAAAAACATTCAGTACTTC
TRBD1	TRBV6-1	few	17	TRBJ2-6	CASRGQGDLSGANVLTF	TGTGCCAGCAGGGGACAGGGGGACCTCTCTGGGGCCAACGTCCTGACTTTC
TRBD2	TRBV7-2	NA	18	TRBJ2-5	CASSLRSLAGASGETQYF	TGTGCCAGCAGCCTAAGAAGCCTAGCGGGGGCCTCAGGAGAGACCCAGTACTTC
NA	TRBV29-1	NA	13	TRBJ1-1	CSVLPGVGTEAFF	TGCAGCGTCCTCCCCGGGGTAGGCACTGAAGCTTTCTTT
NA	TRBV3-1	few	15	TRBJ2-3	CASSQNPVAADTQYF	TGTGCCAGCAGCCAAAACCCTGTAGCGGCAGATACGCAGTATTTT
NA	TRBV12-3/TRBV12-4	NA	11	TRBJ2-1	CASNNDNEQFF	TGTGCCAGCAATAATGATAATGAGCAGTTCTTC
TRBD2	TRBV7-2	few	17	TRBJ2-5	CASSSRTSGGARGTQYF	TGTGCCAGCAGCTCCCGGACTAGCGGGGGGGCTAGAGGAACCCAGTACTTC
NA	TRBV11-2	NA	13	TRBJ2-5	CASGRSPQETQYF	TGTGCCAGCGGGAGGTCCCCCCAAGAGACCCAGTACTTC
TRBD1	TRBV7-2	few	13	TRBJ1-2	CASSGRTGNGYTF	TGTGCCAGCAGCGGTCGGACAGGGAATGGCTACACCTTC
TRBD1	TRBV15	NA	15	TRBJ2-3	CATSSGTGDVDTQYF	TGTGCCACCAGCAGCGGGACAGGGGATGTGGATACGCAGTATTTT
TRBD2	TRBV9	NA	18	TRBJ2-5	CASSVGLAGGGYQETQYF	TGTGCCAGCAGCGTAGGCCTAGCGGGGGGTGGGTACCAAGAGACCCAGTACTTC
TRBD1	TRBV14	NA	13	TRBJ1-5	CASSQTGHQPQHF	TGTGCCAGCAGCCAGACAGGGCATCAGCCCCAGCATTTT
TRBD2	TRBV12-3/TRBV12-4	few	18	TRBJ2-3	CASSFPPIGGGGTDTQYF	TGTGCCAGCAGTTTCCCTCCAATTGGCGGGGGAGGCACAGATACGCAGTATTTT